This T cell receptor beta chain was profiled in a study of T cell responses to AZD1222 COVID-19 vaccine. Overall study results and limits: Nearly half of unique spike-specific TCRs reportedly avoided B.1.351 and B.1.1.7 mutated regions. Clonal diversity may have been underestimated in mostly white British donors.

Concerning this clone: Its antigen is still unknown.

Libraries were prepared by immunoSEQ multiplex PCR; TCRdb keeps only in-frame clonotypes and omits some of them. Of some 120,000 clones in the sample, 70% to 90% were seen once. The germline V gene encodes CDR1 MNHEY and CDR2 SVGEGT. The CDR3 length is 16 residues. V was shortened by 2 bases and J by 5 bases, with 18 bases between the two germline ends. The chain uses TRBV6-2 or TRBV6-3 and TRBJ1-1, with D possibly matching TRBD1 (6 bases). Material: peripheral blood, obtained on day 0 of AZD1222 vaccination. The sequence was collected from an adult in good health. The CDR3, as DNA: TGTGCCAGCAGTTACGAATCGGGAGGGGGGAGGACTGAAGCTTTCTTT. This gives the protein CASSYESGGGRTEAFF.